Listed below are T cell receptor beta chains from one sample, sequenced in a study of regulatory T cells in long-lasting Graves disease. Each CDR3 protein is one row after TCRdb ran MiXCR on the multiplex PCR reads. In the table there are about 440,000 distinct CDR3 sequences, 15% of which are singletons. These data also featured in a second study, about T cells in Graves' hyperthyroidism and ophthalmopathy.

Specimen: peripheral blood mononuclear cells (PBMCs), collected at new diagnosis, from a patient treated with antithyroid drugs. These receptors were obtained from a young woman with Graves disease. CDR3s include the opening cysteine and the closing phenylalanine or tryptophan. D genes are given only for firm matches. Clone size is given for some rows only: seen once, a few or many times, or a class if the clone is expanded.

D gene,J gene,V gene,CDR3 length,clone size,CDR3 DNA,CDR3 protein
NA,TRBJ2-3,TRBV6-1,14,NA,TGTGCCAGCAGTGGTGCCAGGGAAACAGATACGCAGTATTTT,CASSGARETDTQYF
NA,TRBJ2-7,TRBV3-1,15,many,TGTGCCAGCAGCCAAGAGGCAGGGACAACCTACGAGCAGTACTTC,CASSQEAGTTYEQYF
TRBD2,TRBJ2-1,TRBV6-2/TRBV6-3,18,NA,TGTGCCAGCAGTTACTTTAGGGCTAGCGGGAGATTCTACAATGAGCAGTTCTTC,CASSYFRASGRFYNEQFF
NA,TRBJ1-2,TRBV20-1,12,few,TGCAGTGCTACGGCAGACGGTCGCGACTACACCTTC,CSATADGRDYTF
NA,TRBJ1-1,TRBV7-7,19,few,TGTGCTAGCAGCTTGCGGCGATTGGGGAACAGGGAATTTGGCACTGAAGCTTTCTTT,CASSLRRLGNREFGTEAFF
NA,TRBJ2-7,TRBV27,15,few,TGTGCCAGCAGTTTATCAAGGGGAGCAGACTACGAGCAGTACTTC,CASSLSRGADYEQYF
TRBD2,TRBJ2-2,TRBV20-1,15,few,TGCAGTGCCCCGCGGGGGGGGGCGAACACCGGGGAGCTGTTTTTT,CSAPRGGANTGELFF
NA,TRBJ1-2,TRBV5-6,12,few,TGTGCCAGCAGTTCCTCGTGGGGGCGCTACACCTTC,CASSSSWGRYTF
TRBD2,TRBJ2-1,TRBV7-3,15,many,TGTGCCAGCAGCCTGACTAGCGGGGGGAACAATGAGCAGTTCTTC,CASSLTSGGNNEQFF
NA,TRBJ2-5,TRBV20-1,12,many,TGCAGTGCTTCCCGACCCCGGGAGACCCAGTACTTC,CSASRPRETQYF
NA,TRBJ1-1,TRBV12-3/TRBV12-4,15,many,TGTGCCAGCAGTTATGGGGGAAGGGGAGGGACTGAAGCTTTCTTT,CASSYGGRGGTEAFF
TRBD1,TRBJ2-3,TRBV5-6,16,NA,TGTGCCAGCAGCTACGTCAGGGGGCAAAGCACAGATACGCAGTATTTT,CASSYVRGQSTDTQYF
TRBD2,TRBJ2-3,TRBV28,14,few,TGTGCCGAAAGCGGGACTGCAAGCACAGATACGCAGTATTTT,CAESGTASTDTQYF
NA,TRBJ2-1,TRBV20-1,16,few,TGCAGTGCTAGAAATTCGCGCCCGGACTATTACAATGAGCAGTTCTTC,CSARNSRPDYYNEQFF
NA,TRBJ2-7,TRBV3-1,13,many,TGTGCCAGCAGCCACCCGGGGTCCTACGAGCAGTACTTC,CASSHPGSYEQYF
TRBD1,TRBJ2-6,TRBV7-3,18,many,TGTGCCAGCAGCTTAACCGGGACAGCTCACTCTGGGGCCAACGTCCTGACTTTC,CASSLTGTAHSGANVLTF
TRBD1,TRBJ2-7,TRBV6-1,13,many,TGTGCCGTCAAGGACAGGGTGCGTTACGAGCAGTACTTC,CAVKDRVRYEQYF
NA,TRBJ1-2,TRBV12-3/TRBV12-4,12,NA,TGTGCCAGCAGTTGGCAGGGTGGTGGCTACACCTTC,CASSWQGGGYTF
NA,TRBJ1-6,TRBV10-3,17,NA,TGTGCCATCAGAACCTCAGGGTCTATTCCCTATAATTCACCCCTCCACTTT,CAIRTSGSIPYNSPLHF
TRBD2,TRBJ2-1,TRBV30,16,many,TGTGCCTGGAGTGTACGGGCGGGAGGACCCGACAATGAGCAGTTCTTC,CAWSVRAGGPDNEQFF
TRBD1,TRBJ1-6,TRBV12-3/TRBV12-4,15,many,TGTGCCAGCAGTCCCCAGGGGGCGACTAATTCACCCCTCCACTTT,CASSPQGATNSPLHF
TRBD2,TRBJ2-1,TRBV4-1,18,few,TGCGCCAGCAGCCAAGTAGGGTTAGCGGGGAGCAGTGGCAATGAGCAGTTCTTC,CASSQVGLAGSSGNEQFF
NA,TRBJ2-7,TRBV6-1,16,many,TGTGCCAGCAGTGACCCAAAGACCGGGGCATTTGACGAGCAGTACTTC,CASSDPKTGAFDEQYF
NA,TRBJ1-5,TRBV7-8,15,many,TGTGCCAGCAGCTTTAGCCGGGGGAGCAATCAGCCCCAGCATTTT,CASSFSRGSNQPQHF
TRBD1,TRBJ1-5,TRBV2,15,many,TGTGCCAGCAGTGATGAAAGGGGGCAAGGACAGCCCCAGCATTTT,CASSDERGQGQPQHF
NA,TRBJ2-1,TRBV7-9,18,many,TGTGCCAGCAGCCATGGACTTGGGCAGCGAGTCTCCTACAATGAGCAGTTCTTC,CASSHGLGQRVSYNEQFF
NA,TRBJ2-4,TRBV30,15,NA,TGTGCCTGGAGCCAAGGGGAAAGGGGCAAAAACATTCAGTACTTC,CAWSQGERGKNIQYF
NA,TRBJ1-2,TRBV24-1,14,many,TGTGCCACCAGTGATTTTGAACAGGGATATGGCTACACCTTC,CATSDFEQGYGYTF
NA,TRBJ2-7,TRBV5-1,14,many,TGCGCCAGCAGCTTCAGGCAGAGCTCCTACGAGCAGTACTTC,CASSFRQSSYEQYF
NA,TRBJ2-2,TRBV28,15,many,TGTGCCAGCAGTCCCGGGGAGGGGGACACCGGGGAGCTGTTTTTT,CASSPGEGDTGELFF
TRBD2,TRBJ2-3,TRBV9,18,few,TGTGCCAGCAGCGTAGACATCCTAGCGGGTATTAGCACAGATACGCAGTATTTT,CASSVDILAGISTDTQYF
NA,TRBJ2-7,TRBV3-1,12,many,TGTGCCAGCAGCCACCAGGGGTACGAGCAGTACTTC,CASSHQGYEQYF
NA,TRBJ2-2,TRBV28,14,many,TGTGCCAGCAGTTTAGGGCAGTTCACCGGGGAGCTGTTTTTT,CASSLGQFTGELFF
TRBD2,TRBJ2-2,TRBV12-3/TRBV12-4,15,NA,TGTGCCAGCAGTCTGTTAGCGGGACGGGCCGGGGAGCTGTTTTTT,CASSLLAGRAGELFF
NA,TRBJ1-1,TRBV7-9,12,many,TGTGCCAGCAGCCCGTCGGGAACTGAAGCTTTCTTT,CASSPSGTEAFF
NA,TRBJ2-3,TRBV7-2,15,many,TGTGCCAGCAGCTTAGTCGGCCCAAGCACAGATACGCAGTATTTT,CASSLVGPSTDTQYF
TRBD2,TRBJ2-1,TRBV4-2,15,many,TGTGCCAGCAGCGCCACTAGCGGGAGGTACAATGAGCAGTTCTTC,CASSATSGRYNEQFF
NA,TRBJ2-7,TRBV12-3/TRBV12-4,15,many,TGTGCCAGCAGTCGGGACAATTTAGGAACTGCCGAGCAGTACTTC,CASSRDNLGTAEQYF
NA,TRBJ1-1,TRBV10-1,13,NA,TGCGCCAGCAGTGAATCAGCGAACACTGAAGCTTTCTTT,CASSESANTEAFF
NA,TRBJ1-5,TRBV20-1,14,NA,TGCAGTGCTAGAGGGACAGAGGGCAATCAGCCCCAGCATTTT,CSARGTEGNQPQHF
TRBD2,TRBJ2-1,TRBV18,15,many,TGTGCCAGCTCCCCACTAGCGGGAGGGAACAATGAGCAGTTCTTC,CASSPLAGGNNEQFF
NA,TRBJ1-1,TRBV12-3/TRBV12-4,15,many,TGTGCCAGCAGTTCCCGTCGGGGGTGGGACACTGAAGCTTTCTTT,CASSSRRGWDTEAFF
NA,TRBJ1-1,TRBV28,12,many,TGTGCCAGCAGTTTAGTGAACACTGAAGCTTTCTTT,CASSLVNTEAFF
NA,TRBJ2-2,TRBV25-1,16,NA,TGTGCCAGCAGTGACCCGACAGGGAGGGACACCGGGGAGCTGTTTTTT,CASSDPTGRDTGELFF
NA,TRBJ2-2,TRBV2,16,many,TGTGCCAGCAGCGGCAGGAACCTGGCGAACACCGGGGAGCTGTTTTTT,CASSGRNLANTGELFF
NA,TRBJ2-3,TRBV5-1,15,many,TGCGCCAGCGCCCCCGACCCGGGACGCACAGATACGCAGTATTTT,CASAPDPGRTDTQYF
TRBD2,TRBJ2-5,TRBV11-2,15,many,TGTGCCAGCAGCTCGTCGGGACTAGCGGAAGAGACCCAGTACTTC,CASSSSGLAEETQYF
NA,TRBJ2-2,TRBV13,13,many,TGTGCCAGCAGCCTCTCGAACACCGGGGAGCTGTTTTTT,CASSLSNTGELFF
NA,TRBJ2-3,TRBV24-1,16,many,TGTGCCACCAGTGATTTGCCCACAGGGGCGGGGGATACGCAGTATTTT,CATSDLPTGAGDTQYF
NA,TRBJ2-7,TRBV10-2,13,few,TGCGCCAGCAGTGGACAGAACTCCTACGAGCAGTACTTC,CASSGQNSYEQYF
NA,TRBJ2-7,TRBV13,12,many,TGTGCCAGCCACGGACAGAACTACGAGCAGTACTTC,CASHGQNYEQYF
NA,TRBJ1-2,TRBV28,16,NA,TGTGCCAGCAGTTTGGCACCCGGACAGTACGGCTATGGCTACACCTTC,CASSLAPGQYGYGYTF
NA,TRBJ2-1,TRBV30,10,many,TGTGCCTGGAGTTCGGGTGAGCAGTTCTTC,CAWSSGEQFF
NA,TRBJ1-1,TRBV7-8,15,many,TGTGCCAGCAGCTTAGTGGGCTCCTTGAACACTGAAGCTTTCTTT,CASSLVGSLNTEAFF